Following are 28 T cell receptor beta chains from one sample sequenced in a study of CD4+ T cells in melanoma (dated by TCRdb to between 2022 and 2023). Library generation was performed with the immunoSEQ multiplex PCR assay. The table comes from immuneACCESS by way of TCRdb, which keeps in-frame sequences with V and J called. Part of the clones is missing from these tables; in studies checked, under half for an unresolved V gene and the rest for unknown reasons. This sample comprises roughly 60,000 clones, 55% to 75% of them detected only once. The top ten clonotypes cover about 5.1% of the sample. Sequenced input: tumor tissue. The receptors derive from a human donor with melanoma.

CDR3 bases: TGTGCCAGCAGTTTATCGATCACAGCCTACGAGCAGTACTTC. It yields the protein CASSLSITAYEQYF. The chain combines TRBV27 with TRBJ2-7; D gene unclear. The V end lost 0 bases, the J end lost 2 bases, and 8 bases lay between the germline ends. The CDR3 consists of 14 residues. Per the germline V gene, CDR1 is MNHEY and CDR2 is SMNVEV (reference sequence).

This clone was observed a few times. The chain is built from TRBV9 and TRBJ2-5; possibly TRBD2 for D (7 bases). Per the germline V gene, CDR1 is SGDLS and CDR2 is YYNGEE. V lost 3 bases, J lost 0 bases, and 18 bases lay in between. The CDR3 covers 17 residues. CDR3 nucleotide sequence: TGTGCCAGCAGCGGAGGGGGACGGGGGGAGTACCAAGAGACCCAGTACTTC. This codes for CASSGGGRGEYQETQYF.

The rearrangement joins TRBV30 to TRBJ2-3; 9 nucleotides agree with TRBD1. The germline gives CDR1 GTSNPN, CDR2 SVGIG (reference sequence). Trimming cost V 5 bases and J 6 bases; bases outside gene matches: 9. The CDR3 is made up of 14 amino acids. The DNA of the CDR3 is TGTGCCTGGGGGACAGGGAGGGTTCGGGATACGCAGTATTTT. The encoded protein is CAWGTGRVRDTQYF.

This chain uses TRBV15 with TRBJ2-7; 9 bases match TRBD1. CDR1 is LNHNV and CDR2 is YYDKDF in the germline V gene (reference sequence). Trimming removed 8 bases from V and 4 bases from J; junction bases left unmatched: 3. The CDR3 sequence is 12 residues long. Written as DNA, the CDR3 is TGTGCCACCCAGGGACAGGGATACGAGCAGTACTTC. This translates into CATQGQGYEQYF.

The gene calls are TRBV11-2 and TRBJ2-3; perhaps TRBD2 as D (6 bases). V lost 0 bases and J 2 bases, leaving 15 bases between the germline ends. The V gene's germline CDR1 is SGHAT and CDR2 FQNNGV. The CDR3 consists of 17 residues. The CDR3 nucleotides read TGTGCCAGCAGCTTAGAAGGCGGGACGGAGCTCACAGATACGCAGTATTTT. As protein: CASSLEGGTELTDTQYF.

The V gene is TRBV6-5, the J gene TRBJ2-7, with TRBD1 identical over 9 bases. V shed 8 bases, J shed 3 bases, and the junction held 8 bases outside the gene matches. There are 14 residues in the CDR3. Germline V gene data show CDR1 as MNHEY and CDR2 as SVGAGI. CDR3 amino acids: CASGIGGQGYEQYF. The CDR3 DNA reads as TGTGCCAGCGGTATCGGGGGACAGGGCTACGAGCAGTACTTC.

Points on this clone: This CDR3 is missing its conserved last phenylalanine or tryptophan, likely due to a read error. No DNA is shown, since the ends of the CDR3 on it are uncertain; the CDR3 is the one TCRdb lists. The chain employs TRBV5-1 and TRBJ2-4; TRBD2 is the table's D call and was not checked against the DNA. The CDR3 has 8 residues if both end residues are counted. Germline values: CDR1 SGHRS, CDR2 YFSETQ. CDR3 residues: CASRENPN.

This clone was recorded many times. The chain employs TRBV19 and TRBJ1-5, with D possibly matching TRBD1 (5 bases). V lost 3 bases and J lost 13, with 10 bases in between. The CDR3 spans 11 residues. CDR1 is LNHDA, CDR2 SQIVND, per germline (reference sequence). The DNA of the CDR3 is TGTGCCAGTAGTATGGGGCCCTTGCAGCATTTT. Its protein is CASSMGPLQHF. Complete variable domain (other parts from reference TRBV19 and TRBJ1-5): DGGITQSPKYLFRKEGQNVTLSCEQNLNHDAMYWYRQDPGQGLRLIYYSQIVNDFQKGDIAEGYSVSREKKESFPLTVTSAQKNPTAFYLCASSMGPLQHFGDGTRLSIL.

The sample holds a few counts of this clone. The rearrangement uses TRBV21-1 and TRBJ2-7. TRBV21-1 is assigned pseudogene status. This CDR3 is built from 13 residues. The CDR3 reads CASKGSPDDEQYF. In DNA form, the CDR3 reads TGTGCCAGCAAAGGCTCGCCGGACGACGAGCAGTACTTC.

V is TRBV7-9 and J is TRBJ1-4, with a weak D call TRBD1 (5 bases). Germline V gives CDR1 SEHNR, CDR2 FQNEAQ (reference sequence). Trimming pared 8 bases from V and 8 bases from J, leaving 15 bases between. The CDR3 contains 13 residues. The CDR3 loop is CASGEGDDEKLFF. CDR3 bases: TGTGCCAGCGGGGAAGGGGATGACGAAAAACTGTTTTTT.

This clone came up many times. The genes are TRBV7-3 and TRBJ2-1, with 7 bases identical to TRBD2. This CDR3 is built from 16 residues. The germline V gene has CDR1 SGHTA and CDR2 FQGTGA. After removal of 5 bases from V and 0 bases from J, the junction contained 7 bases not matched to a gene. CDR3 in amino acids: CASSPSGAPSYNEQFF. In nucleotides, the CDR3 is TGTGCCAGCAGCCCGAGCGGGGCCCCCTCCTACAATGAGCAGTTCTTC.

In its sample, this clone was seen a few times. The chain employs TRBV2 and TRBJ2-7; no clear D. The CDR3 contains 14 residues. V lost 3 bases and J lost 4, with 13 bases in between. Looked up from germline, CDR1 is SNHLY and CDR2 is FYNNEI. This CDR3 is CASSDGRVPYEQYF. The DNA of the CDR3 is TGTGCCAGCAGTGACGGTCGGGTTCCTTACGAGCAGTACTTC. Complete variable domain (other parts from reference TRBV2 and TRBJ2-7): EPEVTQTPSHQVTQMGQEVILRCVPISNHLYFYWYRQILGQKVEFLVSFYNNEISEKSEIFDDQFSVERPDGSNFTLKIRSTKLEDSAMYFCASSDGRVPYEQYFGPGTRLTVT.

The chain joins TRBV4-1 to TRBJ2-1, with 8 bases lining up with TRBD1. This CDR3 comprises 17 residues. CDR1 is MGHRA, CDR2 YSYEKL, per germline. V lost 2 bases, J lost 5 bases, and 11 bases stayed unmatched. CDR3 DNA sequence: TGCGCCAGCAGCCAAAGACACAGGGGGGAATGGCACAATGAGCAGTTCTTC. It yields the protein CASSQRHRGEWHNEQFF.

V gene TRBV12-5 combines with J gene TRBJ1-4; tentative D call: TRBD1 (5 bases). The germline CDR1 and CDR2 sequences are LGHNT and FRNRAP. V shed 5 bases and J shed 0 bases, with 10 bases lying between them. The CDR3 contains 15 residues. The CDR3 sequence: CASGPDTSTNEKLFF. The CDR3, as DNA: TGTGCTAGTGGTCCGGACACATCAACTAATGAAAAACTGTTTTTT.

This chain links TRBV9 with TRBJ1-6; 7 nucleotides line up with TRBD1. The CDR3 runs 16 residues. CDR1 SGDLS and CDR2 YYNGEE come from the germline V gene. Trimming took 7 bases from V and 3 from J; bases not matched to a gene: 10. The CDR3 nucleotides read TGTGCCAGCGGAAGGGACAGTATGGGCTATAATTCACCCCTCCACTTT. Encoded protein: CASGRDSMGYNSPLHF.

The V and J genes are TRBV5-1 and TRBJ1-2, with 8 bases aligning to TRBD1. J gave up 1 base and V 4 bases, and 6 bases lay outside the gene matches. CDR1 SGHRS and CDR2 YFSETQ come from the germline V gene. The CDR3 runs 15 residues. In DNA, the CDR3 is TGCGCCAGCAGCGGCGGACAGGGCGGTAACTATGGCTACACCTTC. It specifies CASSGGQGGNYGYTF.

The genes are TRBV7-6 and TRBJ2-5; D gene ambiguous. The germline V and J ends were trimmed by 6 bases and 1 base, with 3 bases remaining between them. The CDR3 is made up of 11 amino acids. Germline V gives CDR1 SGHVS, CDR2 FNYEAQ. CDR3 protein: CASRSQETQYF. DNA for the CDR3: TGTGCCAGCAGAAGCCAAGAGACCCAGTACTTC.

The genes are TRBV7-9 and TRBJ2-7, with D possibly being TRBD2 (5 bases). Germline CDR1 reads SEHNR; CDR2 reads FQNEAQ (reference sequence). V was pared by 1 base and J by 3 bases, with 10 bases between. The CDR3 is 14 amino acids. CDR3 amino acids: CASSLGGIYYEQYF. The DNA of the CDR3 is TGTGCCAGCAGCTTAGGAGGGATTTACTACGAGCAGTACTTC.

The V and J genes are TRBV2 and TRBJ1-4, with unresolved D. The V gene lost 4 bases and the J gene lost 7 bases, with 13 bases spanning the gap. Germline V gene data show CDR1 as SNHLY and CDR2 as FYNNEI. The CDR3 is made up of 14 amino acids. For the CDR3, the DNA is TGTGCCAGCAGTGTAGGTGGTTTGTTTGAAAAACTGTTTTTT. Encoded protein: CASSVGGLFEKLFF.

The chain recombines TRBV2 with TRBJ1-1; unclear D gene. V lost 5 bases to trimming and J lost 1 base, with 5 bases between them. This CDR3 has 12 residues. Germline V gene data show CDR1 as SNHLY and CDR2 as FYNNEI. The CDR3 protein is CASSSANTEAFF. CDR3 DNA: TGTGCCAGCAGTTCAGCGAACACTGAAGCTTTCTTT.

This clone has more than one count but fewer than ten. CDR3 coding DNA: TGTGCCAGCAGCCCTGGGGGTCTAGCCAAAAACATTCAGTACTTC. This encodes CASSPGGLAKNIQYF. This chain links TRBV7-9 with TRBJ2-4; D possibly uses TRBD1 or TRBD2 (5 bases each). Trimming stripped 5 bases from V and 0 bases from J, with 11 bases between. This CDR3 spans 15 amino acids. In germline, CDR1 is SEHNR, CDR2 FQNEAQ (reference sequence).

This clone is a singleton in its sample. This chain links TRBV11-2 with TRBJ2-7, with 9 bases identical to TRBD2. Trimming at V came to 2 bases and at J to 4 bases, leaving 3 bases not matched to a gene. Germline CDR1 reads SGHAT; CDR2 reads FQNNGV. The CDR3 is 14 residues long. The CDR3 loop is CASSLTAGGYEQYF. For the CDR3, the DNA is TGTGCCAGCAGCTTAACAGCGGGGGGATACGAGCAGTACTTC. The full variable domain, with the rest looked up from reference TRBV11-2 and TRBJ2-7, is EAGVAQSPRYKIIEKRQSVAFWCNPISGHATLYWYQQILGQGPKLLIQFQNNGVVDDSQLPKDRFSAERLKGVDSTLKIQPAKLEDSAVYLCASSLTAGGYEQYFGPGTRLTVT.

This sequence joins TRBV30 and TRBJ1-2; D ambiguous. In germline, CDR1 is GTSNPN, CDR2 SVGIG (reference sequence). V lost 3 bases to trimming and J lost 4 bases, with 15 bases between them. The CDR3 has 14 amino acids. The CDR3, as DNA: TGTGCCTGGAGGGACCCGGGAGGGTCCTATGGCTACACCTTC. This gives the protein CAWRDPGGSYGYTF.

The chain couples TRBV2 to TRBJ1-2, with 9 bases matching TRBD1. Germline trimming cut 8 bases from V and 7 bases from J; bases unmatched to any gene: 8. Germline lookup yields CDR1 SNHLY and CDR2 FYNNEI. This CDR3 has 13 amino acids. In DNA form, the CDR3 reads TGTGCCAGCTATACCGGGACAGGGCCTGGCTACACCTTC. Translated, it gives CASYTGTGPGYTF.

The chain carries TRBV6-4 and TRBJ1-5; TRBD1 agrees at 8 bases. V lost 5 bases to trimming and J lost 0 bases; unmatched junction nucleotides: 15. From germline, CDR1 is MRHNA and CDR2 SNTAGT. The CDR3 consists of 19 residues. The CDR3 nucleotides read TGTGCCAGCAGTCCGGCCGGGACAGGAGAATTTTATAGCAATCAGCCCCAGCATTTT. Its protein product is CASSPAGTGEFYSNQPQHF.

The V and J genes are TRBV7-2 and TRBJ2-3; D remains unclear. The length of the CDR3 is 17 residues. The V end lost 5 bases, the J end lost 10 bases, and 28 bases lay between the germline ends. The germline V gene encodes CDR1 SGHTA and CDR2 FQGNSA. CDR3 residues: CASSPTISSVAYDAQYF. The CDR3 nucleotides read TGTGCCAGCAGCCCCACAATTTCGAGTGTGGCTTACGATGCGCAGTATTTT.

In DNA, the CDR3 is TGTGCCAGCAGATCGGCCGCTGGGGCTTTCTTT. Amino acids: CASRSAAGAFF. This rearrangement joins TRBV6-5 to TRBJ1-1; D is uncertain. V was clipped by 6 bases and J by 11 bases, with 13 bases between them. From germline, CDR1 is MNHEY and CDR2 SVGAGI. The length of the CDR3 is 11 residues.

The rearrangement uses TRBV18 and TRBJ2-1; possible D gene TRBD1, 5 bases. V was cut by 0 bases and J by 10 bases, with 13 bases left in between. The germline V gene has CDR1 KGHSH and CDR2 LQKENI. This CDR3 has 14 amino acids. The CDR3 DNA reads TGTGCCAGCTCACCACCGAGAACACGGACAGAGCAGTTCTTC. It encodes CASSPPRTRTEQFF.